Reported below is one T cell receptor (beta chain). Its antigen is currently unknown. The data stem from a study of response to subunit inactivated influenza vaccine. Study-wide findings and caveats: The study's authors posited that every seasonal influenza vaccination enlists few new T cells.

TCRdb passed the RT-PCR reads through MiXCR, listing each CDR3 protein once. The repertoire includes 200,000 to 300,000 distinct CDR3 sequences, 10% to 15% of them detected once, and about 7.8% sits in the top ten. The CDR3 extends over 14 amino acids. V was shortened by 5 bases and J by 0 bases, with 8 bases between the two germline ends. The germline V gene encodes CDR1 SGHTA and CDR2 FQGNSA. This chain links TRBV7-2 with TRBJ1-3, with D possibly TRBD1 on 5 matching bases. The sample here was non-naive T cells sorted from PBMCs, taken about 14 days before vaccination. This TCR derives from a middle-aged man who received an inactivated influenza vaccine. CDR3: CASSRDVSGNTIYF. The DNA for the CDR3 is TGTGCCAGCAGCCGGGACGTCTCTGGAAACACCATATATTTT. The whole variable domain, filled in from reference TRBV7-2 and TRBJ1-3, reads GAGVSQSPSNKVTEKGKDVELRCDPISGHTALYWYRQSLGQGLEFLIYFQGNSAPDKSGLPSDRFSAERTGGSVSTLTIQRTQQEDSAVYLCASSRDVSGNTIYFGEGSWLTVV.